Below, 14 T cell receptor beta chains from the same sample are listed, as sequenced in a study of monozygotic twins with inflammatory bowel disease. No DNA is given; TCRdb re-called the 5' RACE reads and lists each CDR3 protein once. This table holds 200,000 to 250,000 distinct CDR3 sequences. Material for sequencing was blood. Receptors were obtained from a human donor with ulcerative colitis or Crohn's disease, or a healthy co-twin of an affected twin (not recorded which).

The chain links TRBV27 to TRBJ1-6. The CDR3 has 14 residues. From germline, CDR1 is MNHEY and CDR2 SMNVEV (reference sequence). The CDR3 protein is CASRLHGYNSPLHF.

This chain uses TRBV5-1 with TRBJ2-4; TCRdb selects TRBD2, and the lack of DNA leaves this call unchecked. Per the germline V gene, CDR1 is SGHRS and CDR2 is YFSETQ. The CDR3 sequence is 12 residues long. The CDR3 spells CASSALGDIQYF. The full variable domain, its missing parts supplied by reference TRBV5-1 and TRBJ2-4, is KAGVTQTPRYLIKTRGQQVTLSCSPISGHRSVSWYQQTPGQGLQFLFEYFSETQRNKGNFPGRFSGRQFSNSRSEMNVSTLELGDSALYLCASSALGDIQYFGAGTRLSVL.

This chain's CDR3 is CASSSPSGSYNEQFF. The chain combines TRBV28 with TRBJ2-1; TCRdb's D call of TRBD1 is untestable without DNA. CDR3 length: 15 amino acids. From germline, CDR1 is MDHEN and CDR2 SYDVKM.

The chain carries TRBV7-2 and TRBJ1-1. This CDR3 comprises 14 residues. Germline V gene data show CDR1 as SGHTA and CDR2 as FQGNSA. The chain's CDR3 is CASSRRMGNTEAFF.

The chain combines TRBV7-9 with TRBJ2-2; TCRdb calls TRBD1, which cannot be checked without DNA. CDR1 and CDR2 from the germline V gene are SEHNR and FQNEAQ (reference sequence). This CDR3 has 13 amino acids. CDR3 in amino acids: CASSRGHPGELFF.

The chain carries TRBV19 and TRBJ1-2; checking the TCRdb D call of TRBD1 is not possible without DNA. This CDR3 is 12 amino acids long. Germline V gene sequence: CDR1 LNHDA, CDR2 SQIVND (reference sequence). The CDR3 region is CASSGTVYGYTF.

CDR3 sequence: CASMGGDTQYF. The chain is built from TRBV9 and TRBJ2-3; TCRdb indicates TRBD2, and absent DNA this call remains unverified. CDR1 is SGDLS and CDR2 is YYNGEE in the germline V gene. The CDR3 runs to 11 residues.

The chain recombines TRBV3-1 with TRBJ1-3. The CDR3 spans 17 residues. Per the germline V gene, CDR1 is LGHDT and CDR2 is YNNKEL (reference sequence). The CDR3 is CASSRGIWTETGNTIYF.

The genes are TRBV6-6 and TRBJ2-7. Germline lookup yields CDR1 MNHNY and CDR2 SVGAGI (reference sequence). This CDR3 is built from 13 residues. The CDR3: CASSYMNSYEQYF.

The CDR3: CASSLGLAGDLQETQYF. The chain joins TRBV9 to TRBJ2-5; TCRdb reports TRBD2, a call that lacks DNA to check it against. Germline values: CDR1 SGDLS, CDR2 YYNGEE. CDR3 length: 17 residues.

J is TRBJ1-2 and V is TRBV12-3 or TRBV12-4; TCRdb gives TRBD1 as the D gene, but with no DNA this cannot be confirmed. There are 14 residues in the CDR3. CDR3 protein: CASSPFRAGYGYTF.

The CDR3 protein is CASSSLLDEQFF. V and J are TRBV28 and TRBJ2-1; TCRdb reports TRBD2, a call that lacks DNA to check it against. Germline CDR1 and CDR2: MDHEN and SYDVKM. The CDR3 consists of 12 residues.

V gene TRBV9 combines with J gene TRBJ2-6. Germline values: CDR1 SGDLS, CDR2 YYNGEE. This CDR3 region has 14 residues. This CDR3 reads CASSAQSGANVLTF.

CDR3 residues: CASSVDGFLNTEAFF. This chain joins TRBV9 and TRBJ1-1. CDR3 size: 15 residues. Per the germline V gene, CDR1 is SGDLS and CDR2 is YYNGEE.